The clone carrying this TCR beta chain showed up many times. The sample belongs to a study of T-cell reconstitution after alpha-beta-depleted transplantation in children. Per germline, CDR1 DFQATT and CDR2 SNEGSKA (reference sequence). This CDR3 has 14 residues. V was cut by 0 bases and J by 1 base, with 10 bases left in between. Unique molecular identifiers were built into the TCRbeta library. In TCRdb, the PCR reads were re-called with MiXCR into one record per CDR3 protein. Of about 610,000 distinct CDR3 sequences in the sample, roughly 10% are singletons; the top ten hold approximately 4.1%. The sequence was obtained from a human donor who donated a stem cell graft to a child with acute myeloid leukemia. The chain uses TRBV20-1 and TRBJ2-7; D unresolved. Here the sequenced sample was PBMCs from the stem cell graft donor, taken from the stem cell graft. In nucleotides, the CDR3 is TGCAGTGCTAGAGATCCGGCCTCGTCCTACGAGCAGTACTTC. It translates to CSARDPASSYEQYF.